The next 28 T cell receptor beta chains were all read from a single sample in a study of blood T cell repertoires in COVID-19. TCRdb's table, derived via immunoSEQ multiplex PCR, lists solely in-frame clones and lacks some. The sample lists 250,000 to 400,000 clones, roughly 89% occurring once. The sequenced material came from PBMCs or T cells enriched from blood (not recorded which). These receptors came from a man aged 55 to 70 who had recovered from COVID-19.

The rearrangement links TRBV6-5 to TRBJ2-3; the D gene is possibly TRBD1 (6 bases). Trimming shortened V by 6 bases and J by 2 bases, and 12 bases separated the two germline ends. CDR3 length: 14 residues. Per the germline V gene, CDR1 is MNHEY and CDR2 is SVGAGI. This CDR3 reads CASRYRDTTDTQYF. The CDR3 bases are TGTGCCAGCAGGTACCGGGACACCACAGATACGCAGTATTTT.

The V and J genes are TRBV28 and TRBJ2-1; 13 bases agree with TRBD2. Germline loops: CDR1 MDHEN, CDR2 SYDVKM. The CDR3 has 17 residues. The ends lost 2 bases at V and 6 bases at J; junction bases unmatched: 7. The CDR3 loop is CASSLPTGLAGSNEQFF. For the CDR3, the DNA is TGTGCCAGCAGTTTACCAACGGGACTAGCGGGATCCAATGAGCAGTTCTTC. Variable domain in full (rest from reference TRBV28 and TRBJ2-1): DVKVTQSSRYLVKRTGEKVFLECVQDMDHENMFWYRQDPGLGLRLIYFSYDVKMKEKGDIPEGYSVSREKKERFSLILESASTNQTSMYLCASSLPTGLAGSNEQFFGPGTRLTVL.

In DNA, the CDR3 is TGTGCCAGCAGCCAAGACCGGGGGGCTAGCACAGATACGCAGTATTTT. Translation gives CASSQDRGASTDTQYF. The chain uses TRBV3-1 (or the pseudogene TRBV3-2) and TRBJ2-3; possible D gene TRBD2, 7 bases. Trimming pared 0 bases from V and 0 bases from J, leaving 10 bases between. The CDR3 has 16 amino acids. In germline, CDR1 is LGHDT, CDR2 YNNKEL (reference sequence).

The chain joins TRBV27 to TRBJ1-3, with D possibly matching TRBD1 (6 bases). V lost 8 bases and J 0 bases, leaving 20 bases between the germline ends. Germline lookup yields CDR1 MNHEY and CDR2 SMNVEV (reference sequence). CDR3 length equals 17 residues. The CDR3 sequence: CASGVTGTPSSGNTIYF. CDR3 in DNA: TGTGCCAGCGGCGTGACAGGAACTCCTTCCTCTGGAAACACCATATATTTT.

The sample holds one count of this clone. The V call is TRBV5-1, the J call TRBJ2-2, with a tentative D call TRBD2 (5 bases). The CDR3 has 13 amino acids. Germline values: CDR1 SGHRS, CDR2 YFSETQ. The ends were cut back, 4 bases at V and 6 bases at J, with 10 bases in the middle. The DNA of the CDR3 is TGCGCCAGCAGCGACATGAGGGCCGGGGAGCTGTTTTTT. Protein sequence: CASSDMRAGELFF.

The genes are TRBV18 and TRBJ2-3; 10 bases map to TRBD1. The CDR3 spans 14 residues. Germline CDR1 reads KGHSH; CDR2 reads LQKENI. The ends lost 4 bases at V and 5 bases at J; junction bases unmatched: 3. The CDR3 sequence: CASSRGTGEDTQYF. DNA of the CDR3: TGTGCCAGCTCACGAGGGACAGGGGAAGATACGCAGTATTTT.

The chain recombines TRBV19 with TRBJ2-1; TRBD2 agrees at 10 bases. Germline V gene lookup returns CDR1 LNHDA and CDR2 SQIVND (reference sequence). The CDR3 length is 19 residues. The junction had 13 bases not matched to a gene; V was cut back by 5 bases and J by 0 bases. Here the CDR3 DNA reads TGTGCCAGTAGTCCCAGCCCAGGGGCTAGCGGGAGCTCCTACAATGAGCAGTTCTTC. Protein sequence: CASSPSPGASGSSYNEQFF.

The chain links TRBV18 to TRBJ1-1, with D tentatively TRBD1 (6 bases). V lost 3 bases and J 6 bases, leaving 14 bases between the germline ends. The germline CDR1 and CDR2 sequences are KGHSH and LQKENI. There are 14 residues in the CDR3. CDR3 sequence (DNA): TGTGCCAGCTCACCCTTGGACAGTTCAGCTGAAGCTTTCTTT. It codes for CASSPLDSSAEAFF. Using reference TRBV18 and TRBJ1-1 for the parts outside the CDR3, the full variable domain is NAGVMQNPRHLVRRRGQEARLRCSPMKGHSHVYWYRQLPEEGLKFMVYLQKENIIDESGMPKERFSAEFPKEGPSILRIQQVVRGDSAAYFCASSPLDSSAEAFFGQGTRLTVV.

V gene TRBV10-2 combines with J gene TRBJ2-1; TRBD1 aligns across 9 bases. Per germline, CDR1 WSHSY and CDR2 SAAADI. This CDR3 comprises 12 residues. V was clipped by 10 bases and J by 3 bases; unmatched bases: 1. The CDR3: CATGQGYNEQFF. As DNA, the CDR3 is TGCGCCACGGGACAGGGCTACAATGAGCAGTTCTTC.

The chain has TRBV5-1 and TRBJ2-2; 8 bases line up with TRBD2. Looked up from germline, CDR1 is SGHRS and CDR2 is YFSETQ. With V trimmed by 1 base and J by 4 bases, 9 bases remained unmatched. There are 17 residues in the CDR3. Here the CDR3 DNA reads TGCGCCAGCAGCTTGAATCCGGCGGGAGGTGTCACCGGGGAGCTGTTTTTT. Residues: CASSLNPAGGVTGELFF.

The chain carries TRBV7-9 and TRBJ1-2; TRBD1 matches 7 bases. The ends lost 5 bases at V and 2 bases at J; junction bases unmatched: 5. Germline V gives CDR1 SEHNR, CDR2 FQNEAQ (reference sequence). This CDR3 comprises 14 residues. In DNA form, the CDR3 reads TGTGCCAGCAGCAAGGACAGGAGAAACTATGGCTACACCTTC. Its protein product is CASSKDRRNYGYTF.

In DNA form, the CDR3 reads TGTGCCAGTAGTAAAACCCTAACTAGCGGGAGGCGAGAGACCCAGTACTTC. Amino acid sequence: CASSKTLTSGRRETQYF. The chain carries TRBV19 and TRBJ2-5, with 12 nucleotides matching TRBD2. In germline, CDR1 is LNHDA, CDR2 SQIVND (reference sequence). The CDR3 runs 17 residues. J lost 4 bases, V lost 4 bases, and 10 bases had no gene match.

The chain has TRBV7-2 and TRBJ2-7, with D possibly being TRBD1 (5 bases). The V and J ends lost 1 base and 6 bases respectively, with 10 bases between them. The germline V gene encodes CDR1 SGHTA and CDR2 FQGNSA. This CDR3 region has 13 residues. The CDR3 here is CASSLVRATEQYF. The CDR3, as DNA: TGTGCCAGCAGCTTAGTCAGGGCCACCGAGCAGTACTTC.

V and J are TRBV11-2 and TRBJ1-2; D unclear. Germline-derived CDR1 and CDR2 are SGHAT and FQNNGV. V dropped 1 base and J dropped 0 bases, with 18 bases sitting between them. The CDR3 totals 18 residues. CDR3: CASSLGAPSGSPNYGYTF. CDR3 DNA sequence: TGTGCCAGCAGCTTAGGGGCCCCATCGGGGTCCCCTAACTATGGCTACACCTTC.

The chain combines TRBV6-5 with TRBJ2-1; D unresolved. Germline lookup yields CDR1 MNHEY and CDR2 SVGAGI. Trimming removed 5 bases at V and 7 bases at J, with 9 bases between. This CDR3 spans 12 amino acids. The CDR3 DNA follows: TGTGCCAGCAGTCGAGTCCGGAATGAGCAGTTCTTC. Translating gives CASSRVRNEQFF.

The V gene is TRBV9, the J gene TRBJ2-2, with 7 nucleotides matching TRBD2. The CDR3 runs to 18 residues. Germline V lookup: CDR1 SGDLS, CDR2 YYNGEE. V shed 3 bases, J shed 5 bases, and the junction held 16 bases outside the gene matches. The CDR3 here is CASSAMPGGRGGTGELFF. Here the CDR3 DNA reads TGTGCCAGCAGCGCCATGCCGGGAGGAAGGGGAGGTACCGGGGAGCTGTTTTTT.

The rearrangement uses TRBV9 and TRBJ1-2; 9 nucleotides agree with TRBD1. This CDR3 spans 15 amino acids. CDR1 and CDR2 from the germline V gene are SGDLS and YYNGEE. V dropped 4 bases and J dropped 2; count of bases not matched to a gene: 6. CDR3 residues: CASSTRTGANYGYTF. CDR3 nucleotides: TGTGCCAGCAGCACCCGGACAGGGGCGAACTATGGCTACACCTTC.

The chain links TRBV9 to TRBJ2-7; D is uncertain. The CDR3 spans 14 residues. CDR1 SGDLS and CDR2 YYNGEE come from the germline V gene. V lost 2 bases to trimming and J lost 2 bases, with 11 bases between them. DNA of the CDR3: TGTGCCAGCAGCGTCGAGAACGGTCCCTACGAGCAGTACTTC. Amino acids: CASSVENGPYEQYF.

Here the CDR3 reads CASSVEDRVGQPQHF. DNA of the CDR3: TGTGCCAGCAGTGTTGAGGACAGGGTGGGACAGCCCCAGCATTTT. The chain carries TRBV6-4 and TRBJ1-5; 8 nucleotides match TRBD1. Germline assignment: CDR1 MRHNA and CDR2 SNTAGT. The CDR3 length is 15 residues. V dropped 4 bases and J dropped 7; count of bases not matched to a gene: 9.

V usage is TRBV2 and J usage is TRBJ1-4; TRBD1 aligns across 9 bases. J gave up 7 bases and V 6 bases, and 9 bases lay outside the gene matches. The CDR3 loop spans 15 amino acids. The germline V gene has CDR1 SNHLY and CDR2 FYNNEI. The chain's CDR3 is CASRRDGTGTEKLFF. CDR3 nucleotide sequence: TGTGCCAGCAGAAGGGACGGGACAGGGACTGAAAAACTGTTTTTT.

This clone was detected only once. V and J are TRBV30 and TRBJ2-1, with 14 bases identical to TRBD2. Germline CDR1 is GTSNPN and CDR2 is SVGIG (reference sequence). The CDR3 loop spans 17 amino acids. V shed 2 bases and J 6 bases; nucleotides not matched to a gene: 9. The CDR3 sequence is CAWSRLAGGLLANEQFF. The CDR3 DNA sequence: TGTGCCTGGAGTAGACTAGCGGGAGGGCTCCTAGCCAATGAGCAGTTCTTC.

The V and J genes are TRBV6-5 and TRBJ2-7, with a weak D call TRBD2 (6 bases). This CDR3 is 14 amino acids long. Trimming took 6 bases from V and 5 from J, leaving 17 bases between them. From germline, CDR1 is MNHEY and CDR2 SVGAGI. The CDR3 nucleotides are TGTGCCAGCAGCGGCGGGATAATGCTTGACGAGCAGTACTTC. Translated, it gives CASSGGIMLDEQYF.

J is TRBJ2-7 and V is TRBV20-1; 9 bases fit TRBD1. Germline loops: CDR1 DFQATT, CDR2 SNEGSKA (reference sequence). The CDR3 consists of 16 residues. The V segment lost 3 bases and the J segment 0 bases; nucleotides outside the gene matches: 9. The CDR3 sequence is CSASDWGQGSSYEQYF. CDR3 in DNA: TGCAGTGCTAGTGATTGGGGACAGGGAAGCTCCTACGAGCAGTACTTC.

Concerning this clone: The identical CDR3 is also encoded by other nucleotide sequences in the sample. The chain has TRBV12-3 or TRBV12-4 and TRBJ2-5; tentative D call: TRBD1 (6 bases). Trimming took 3 bases from V and 4 from J, leaving 6 bases between them. This CDR3 has 12 amino acids. The CDR3 reads CASSFRGETQYF. CDR3 nucleotide sequence: TGTGCCAGCAGTTTCAGGGGAGAGACCCAGTACTTC.

This clone was seen just once. The chain is built from TRBV5-5 and TRBJ2-7, with D possibly TRBD2 on 5 matching bases. This CDR3 has 14 residues. Trimming cost V 0 bases and J 7 bases, with 14 bases left between them. Germline V CDR1 and CDR2: SGHKS, YYEKEE (reference sequence). This CDR3 is CASSLGRRVGEQYF. The CDR3 bases are TGTGCCAGCAGCTTGGGGAGGCGCGTTGGGGAGCAGTACTTC.

With respect to this clone: The sample contains more than one DNA sequence encoding this CDR3. Written as DNA, the CDR3 is TGCGCCAGCAGCTTGACTAGTGGAAGCTCCTACAATGAGCAGTTCTTC. Amino acid sequence: CASSLTSGSSYNEQFF. The chain combines TRBV5-1 with TRBJ2-1; maybe TRBD2 (5 bases). Germline V CDR1 and CDR2: SGHRS, YFSETQ. The CDR3 is 16 amino acids. V was trimmed by 1 base and J by 0 bases, leaving 11 bases between them.

This chain connects TRBV28 to TRBJ2-7; maybe TRBD2 (6 bases). The CDR3 has 14 residues. Trimming cost V 3 bases and J 4 bases, with 13 bases left between them. Germline V lookup: CDR1 MDHEN, CDR2 SYDVKM. CDR3 sequence: CASSLGGNRYEQYF. CDR3 DNA: TGTGCCAGCAGTTTGGGCGGGAATAGGTACGAGCAGTACTTC.

The rearrangement links TRBV7-2 to TRBJ1-5, with D possibly being TRBD1 (5 bases). This CDR3 region has 16 residues. Germline V lookup: CDR1 SGHTA, CDR2 FQGNSA. Trimming stripped 5 bases from V and 7 bases from J, with 21 bases between. CDR3 DNA sequence: TGTGCCAGCAGCCCAGAGGTAGGGGTTAGTGGACAGCCCCAGCATTTT. Its translation is CASSPEVGVSGQPQHF.